A single sample gave rise to the 27 T cell receptor beta chains below, sequenced in a study of OX40 agonist ivuxolimab in advanced cancers. Measured with immunoSEQ multiplex PCR; TCRdb has only the in-frame clones, and not every one. The table lists around 34,000 clones, roughly 84% of them singletons, with 14% to 15% in the top ten. Sequenced material: CD4+ or CD8+ T cells sorted from blood, taken in a trial of the OX40 agonist ivuxolimab. All receptors derive from an adult with an advanced solid tumor such as melanoma, head and neck, liver or kidney cancer.

V and J are TRBV5-1 and TRBJ2-7; D is possibly TRBD1 (6 bases). Germline V gene data show CDR1 as SGHRS and CDR2 as YFSETQ. This CDR3 has 13 amino acids. V lost 4 bases and J lost 2, with 10 bases in between. This CDR3 reads CASSAGTPYEQYF. In nucleotides, the CDR3 is TGCGCCAGCAGCGCCGGGACACCCTACGAGCAGTACTTC.

The rearrangement uses TRBV2 and TRBJ2-1; D call uncertain. CDR3 length: 11 amino acids. Germline V gene lookup returns CDR1 SNHLY and CDR2 FYNNEI. V lost 5 bases and J lost 4, with 3 bases in between. In DNA form, the CDR3 reads TGTGCCAGCAGTTTTTACAATGAGCAGTTCTTC. This sequence encodes CASSFYNEQFF.

This chain uses TRBV11-2 with TRBJ2-5, with a possible D match to TRBD2 (6 bases). The CDR3 has 17 residues. Germline lookup yields CDR1 SGHAT and CDR2 FQNNGV. V dropped 5 bases and J dropped 5 bases, with 24 bases sitting between them. The DNA of the CDR3 is TGTGCCAGCAGCGGTCGAGGAGGGGCCCTCTTCGGGGAGACCCAGTACTTC. Translating it yields CASSGRGGALFGETQYF.

Comments on this clone: Other DNA sequences in the same sample also yield this CDR3. The chain is built from TRBV9 and TRBJ1-5; 7 nucleotides agree with TRBD1. J lost 6 bases, V lost 0 bases, and 6 bases had no gene match. This CDR3 is 15 amino acids long. CDR1 SGDLS and CDR2 YYNGEE come from the germline V gene. CDR3 region: CASSVGEGAGQPQHF. The DNA of the CDR3 is TGTGCCAGCAGCGTAGGTGAGGGGGCGGGTCAGCCCCAGCATTTT.

J is TRBJ1-4 and V is TRBV28; no clear D gene. Germline V CDR1 and CDR2: MDHEN, SYDVKM. This CDR3 spans 14 amino acids. V was cut by 5 bases and J by 8 bases, with 15 bases left in between. The CDR3 spells CASSTGGGREKLFF. CDR3 nucleotides: TGTGCCAGCAGTACCGGTGGAGGGCGGGAAAAACTGTTTTTT. The variable domain in full, with the rest retrieved from reference TRBV28 and TRBJ1-4, is DVKVTQSSRYLVKRTGEKVFLECVQDMDHENMFWYRQDPGLGLRLIYFSYDVKMKEKGDIPEGYSVSREKKERFSLILESASTNQTSMYLCASSTGGGREKLFFGSGTQLSVL.

Of note for this clone: One junction end disagrees with the germline gene, perhaps due to a read error. This sequence joins TRBV27 and TRBJ1-1; 9 nucleotides agree with TRBD1. Germline V CDR1 and CDR2: MNHEY, SMNVEV (reference sequence). The CDR3 spans 13 residues. The CDR3 bases are TGTGCCGGCAGCTGGACAGGGGACACTGAAGCTTTCTTT. It is translated as CAGSWTGDTEAFF.

The CDR3: CASSLRAGQSYEQYF. The CDR3 DNA sequence: TGCGCCAGCAGCTTGCGAGCGGGGCAGTCCTACGAGCAGTACTTC. The chain couples TRBV5-1 to TRBJ2-7, with 7 bases matching TRBD2. Germline V gives CDR1 SGHRS, CDR2 YFSETQ. J gave up 1 base and V 1 base, and 5 bases lay outside the gene matches. CDR3 size: 15 residues.

Turning to this clone: The junction departs from germline at one end; a sequencing error may be responsible. The gene calls are TRBV7-7 and TRBJ2-5; the D gene is possibly TRBD1 (7 bases). Germline V CDR1 and CDR2: SSHAT, FNYEAQ (reference sequence). The length of the CDR3 is 13 residues. CDR3 bases: TGTGCTAGCAGCCCCGTGCAGGGGGGGACCCAGTACTTC. Protein product: CASSPVQGGTQYF.

V usage is TRBV11-2 and J usage is TRBJ2-7; maybe TRBD2 (5 bases). The CDR3 is 15 amino acids. V was shortened by 3 bases and J by 5 bases, with 17 bases between the two germline ends. In germline, CDR1 is SGHAT, CDR2 FQNNGV. CDR3 in amino acids: CASSLQSVRGDEQYF. CDR3 bases: TGTGCCAGCAGCTTGCAGTCGGTCCGGGGTGACGAGCAGTACTTC.

The chain has TRBV5-1 and TRBJ2-5; no clear D. CDR1 and CDR2 from the germline V gene are SGHRS and YFSETQ. The CDR3 runs to 14 residues. V lost 0 bases, J lost 1 base, and 7 bases lay in between. The CDR3 protein is CASSLATAQETQYF. The CDR3, as DNA: TGCGCCAGCAGCTTGGCAACAGCCCAAGAGACCCAGTACTTC.

The J gene is TRBJ1-4, the V gene TRBV5-4, with 12 bases matching TRBD1. Germline V lookup: CDR1 SGHNT, CDR2 YYREEE (reference sequence). Trimming cost V 10 bases and J 2 bases; bases outside gene matches: 3. The CDR3 runs 14 residues. The CDR3 spells CALGQGATNEKLFF. CDR3 coding DNA: TGTGCCTTGGGACAGGGGGCCACTAATGAAAAACTGTTTTTT.

The rearrangement joins TRBV5-1 to TRBJ2-2; TRBD2 agrees at 13 bases. The V segment lost 4 bases and the J segment 3 bases; nucleotides outside the gene matches: 3. The CDR3 loop spans 16 amino acids. Germline CDR1 reads SGHRS; CDR2 reads YFSETQ. CDR3 sequence: CASSRGLAGDTGELFF. DNA of the CDR3: TGCGCCAGCAGCAGAGGACTAGCGGGAGACACCGGGGAGCTGTTTTTT.

The V call is TRBV25-1, the J call TRBJ2-1; 8 bases align to TRBD2. The CDR3 loop spans 15 amino acids. Trimming removed 2 bases from V and 5 bases from J; junction bases left unmatched: 5. The germline V gene encodes CDR1 MGHDK and CDR2 SYGVNS. The DNA of the CDR3 is TGTGCCAGCAGTGAACAACTAGCGGAGGACAATGAGCAGTTCTTC. Amino acid sequence: CASSEQLAEDNEQFF.

This chain connects TRBV29-1 to TRBJ2-1; 8 nucleotides match TRBD2. V lost 3 bases and J lost 3; bases outside the gene matches: 13. The CDR3 extends over 17 amino acids. Per germline, CDR1 SQVTM and CDR2 ANQGSEA. The CDR3 here is CSVDKGGNSGIYNEQFF. CDR3 DNA sequence: TGCAGCGTTGATAAGGGGGGGAATAGCGGGATCTACAATGAGCAGTTCTTC.

With respect to this clone: Other DNA sequences within the sample encode an identical CDR3. The V call is TRBV15, the J call TRBJ2-3, with 9 bases fitting TRBD2. This CDR3 region has 16 residues. Losses at the gene ends were 1 base for V and 1 base for J; bases not matched to a gene: 3. From germline, CDR1 is LNHNV and CDR2 YYDKDF (reference sequence). The DNA for the CDR3 is TGTGCCACCAGCAGAGGGTCTAGCGGGGGCACAGATACGCAGTATTTT. Translating it yields CATSRGSSGGTDTQYF.

CDR3 nucleotide sequence: TGTGCCAGCCACCCGACAGGGCCCTATAATTCACCCCTCCACTTT. This sequence encodes CASHPTGPYNSPLHF. The chain recombines TRBV6-1 with TRBJ1-6; 7 bases align to TRBD1. CDR1 is MNHNS and CDR2 is SASEGT in the germline V gene. This CDR3 region has 15 residues. J was trimmed by 2 bases and V by 8 bases; bases with no gene match: 6.

This chain uses TRBV7-9 with TRBJ2-2; D may be TRBD1 (5 bases). Trimming stripped 0 bases from V and 5 bases from J, with 13 bases between. The CDR3 covers 16 residues. The germline CDR1 and CDR2 sequences are SEHNR and FQNEAQ (reference sequence). CDR3 sequence: CASSLAQAGWTGELFF. In DNA, the CDR3 is TGTGCCAGCAGCTTAGCGCAGGCAGGGTGGACCGGGGAGCTGTTTTTT.

The genes are TRBV2 and TRBJ2-3; no definite D call. V lost 1 base and J 9 bases, leaving 14 bases between the germline ends. The CDR3 has 14 amino acids. From germline, CDR1 is SNHLY and CDR2 FYNNEI. In DNA, the CDR3 is TGTGCCAGCAGTGAAGGGGCTGTAGGGCAGACGCAGTATTTT. It yields the protein CASSEGAVGQTQYF.

Note on this clone: One end of the junction does not line up with germline, which may come from a read error. This sequence joins TRBV29-1 and TRBJ1-2; D gene ambiguous. The CDR3 length is 12 residues. Looked up from germline, CDR1 is SQVTM and CDR2 is ANQGSEA. The CDR3 DNA reads as TGCAGCGTTGAAGGGTCCGGGGTTGGCTACGCCTTC. Translating it yields CSVEGSGVGYAF. Variable domain in full (rest from reference TRBV29-1 and TRBJ1-2): SAVISQKPSRDICQRGTSLTIQCQVDSQVTMMFWYRQQPGQSLTLIATANQGSEATYESGFVIDKFPISRPNLTFSTLTVSNMSPEDSSIYLCSVEGSGVGYAFGSGTRLTVV.

The chain joins TRBV14 to TRBJ1-3; D is unclear. Deletions cut 5 bases from V and 4 bases from J, with 9 bases between. The CDR3 extends over 13 amino acids. Germline CDR1 and CDR2: SGHDN and FVKESK. The CDR3 here is CASSYSQGNTIYF. The DNA of the CDR3 is TGTGCCAGCAGCTACTCGCAGGGAAACACCATATATTTT.

The chain combines TRBV28 with TRBJ2-7, with D unclear. Trimming left V 8 bases short and J 1 base short, with 15 bases between. Germline CDR1 is MDHEN and CDR2 is SYDVKM. The CDR3 has 14 residues. DNA for the CDR3: TGTGCCAGCTACGACCGGGTGGGATCCTACGAGCAGTACTTC. It translates to CASYDRVGSYEQYF.

The chain employs TRBV13 and TRBJ2-1, with a possible D match to TRBD2 (6 bases). Germline CDR1 reads PRHDT; CDR2 reads FYEKMQ (reference sequence). The CDR3 covers 13 residues. Trimming took 5 bases from V and 2 from J, leaving 7 bases between them. CDR3 sequence reads: CASSGEAYNEQFF. Written as DNA, the CDR3 is TGTGCCAGCAGCGGGGAGGCCTACAATGAGCAGTTCTTC.

This rearrangement joins TRBV18 to TRBJ1-6; tentatively, D is TRBD1 (5 bases). The CDR3 spans 15 residues. Trimming cost V 2 bases and J 10 bases, with 15 bases left between them. Germline assignment: CDR1 KGHSH and CDR2 LQKENI. CDR3 loop: CASSPSPPAGSPLHF. CDR3 DNA: TGTGCCAGCTCACCAAGTCCGCCAGCAGGGTCACCCCTCCACTTT.

There are a few counts of this clone. This rearrangement joins TRBV7-9 to TRBJ1-6; D uncertain. CDR1 SEHNR and CDR2 FQNEAQ come from the germline V gene (reference sequence). V was cut by 8 bases and J by 9 bases, with 8 bases left in between. The CDR3 length is 11 residues. CDR3 in amino acids: CASGEGSPLHF. For the CDR3, the DNA is TGTGCCAGCGGAGAGGGTTCACCCCTCCACTTT.

V and J are TRBV28 and TRBJ2-6; D is unresolved. Germline CDR1 is MDHEN and CDR2 is SYDVKM. The CDR3 runs to 14 residues. V was clipped by 7 bases and J by 0 bases, with 7 bases between them. In DNA, the CDR3 is TGTGCCAGCACCAGGCCCTCTGGGGCCAACGTCCTGACTTTC. Translating gives CASTRPSGANVLTF.

The chain links TRBV18 to TRBJ2-1; D unclear. From germline, CDR1 is KGHSH and CDR2 LQKENI. V lost 1 base and J 0 bases, leaving 7 bases between the germline ends. The CDR3 is 15 amino acids. The CDR3 DNA reads as TGTGCCAGCTCACCACTGGAGAGCTCCTACAATGAGCAGTTCTTC. This encodes CASSPLESSYNEQFF.

With regard to this clone: One end of the junction is discordant with germline, which a read error may explain. This chain links TRBV7-2 with TRBJ1-3; D is unclear. The CDR3 is 14 amino acids. The germline gives CDR1 SGHTA, CDR2 FQGNSA. CDR3: CASSLATPGNAIYF. CDR3 nucleotide sequence: TGTGCCAGCAGCTTAGCGACACCTGGAAACGCCATATATTTT. The complete variable domain, with remaining parts taken from reference TRBV7-2 and TRBJ1-3, reads GAGVSQSPSNKVTEKGKDVELRCDPISGHTALYWYRQSLGQGLEFLIYFQGNSAPDKSGLPSDRFSAERTGGSVSTLTIQRTQQEDSAVYLCASSLATPGNAIYFGEGSWLTVV.